These T cell receptor beta chains were read from a single sample in a study of blood T cell repertoires in COVID-19. This table comes from immunoSEQ multiplex PCR, and its TCRdb copy is limited to in-frame clones, with some not included. The sample holds about 220,000 clones, approximately 78% seen once. Sequenced sample: peripheral blood. These receptors originate from a woman aged 70 to 79 with COVID-19, enrolled during active disease. Each CDR3 is given with its conserved first and last residue. A D gene is named only where the DNA matches it firmly. Clone size is given for some rows only: seen once, a few or many times, or a class if the clone is expanded.

d_gene,j_gene,v_gene,abundance,len,CDR3nt,CDR3aa
NA,TRBJ2-2,TRBV2,NA,15,TGTGCCAGCAGGAAACAACCCGCGAACACCGGGGAGCTGTTTTTT,CASRKQPANTGELFF
TRBD2,TRBJ2-1,TRBV11-2,NA,17,TGTGCCAGCAGCTCCCTCCGGACTAGCGGAAGTCCCAATGAGCAGTTCTTC,CASSSLRTSGSPNEQFF
TRBD1,TRBJ2-7,TRBV5-1,NA,14,TGCGCCAGCAGCCTGGGACAGGGATTTTACGAGCAGTACTTC,CASSLGQGFYEQYF
TRBD1,TRBJ1-1,TRBV15,NA,17,TGTGCCACCAGCAGAGATGGAGGGGGCGGGAGGCGTACTGAAGCTTTCTTT,CATSRDGGGGRRTEAFF
TRBD1,TRBJ2-7,TRBV3-1/TRBV3-2,NA,14,TGTGCCAGCAGCCAGCTGGACAGGGCTGGAGAGCAGTACTTC,CASSQLDRAGEQYF
NA,TRBJ1-2,TRBV24-1,NA,14,TGTGCCACCAGTGATTCCTTTCACTACCATGGCTACACCTTC,CATSDSFHYHGYTF
TRBD2,TRBJ2-1,TRBV28,once,12,TGTGCCAGCAGCCCAGCGGGAGGGCCTTGGTTCTTC,CASSPAGGPWFF
TRBD1,TRBJ1-2,TRBV5-6,NA,12,TGTGCCAGCAGCTTGGGCGGACAGGGGGGGATCTTC,CASSLGGQGGIF
NA,TRBJ2-7,TRBV6-5,NA,15,TGTGCCAGTACTAGCTGGGCTGCTGGCTCCTACGAGCAGTACTTC,CASTSWAAGSYEQYF
TRBD1,TRBJ1-1,TRBV19,NA,16,TGTGCCAGTAGTATCCGTAGGGACAGATCGAACACTGAAGCTTTCTTT,CASSIRRDRSNTEAFF
NA,TRBJ2-7,TRBV21-1,NA,12,TGTGCCAGCCGCGGCGGGGGCCACGAGCAGTACTTC,CASRGGGHEQYF
NA,TRBJ1-3,TRBV28,NA,15,TGTGCCAGCAGGTTAGGGGGGGTAGCTGGAAACACCATATATTTT,CASRLGGVAGNTIYF
NA,TRBJ2-3,TRBV6-2/TRBV6-3,NA,15,TGTGCCAGCAGTTACTCCGCCGGGGACACAGATACGCAGTATTTT,CASSYSAGDTDTQYF
TRBD1,TRBJ2-7,TRBV19,NA,16,TGTGCCAGCGAGGGGCCAGCGGGACAGGGTCTCTACGAGCAGTACTTC,CASEGPAGQGLYEQYF
NA,TRBJ2-1,TRBV7-2,few,16,TGTGCCAGCAGCCTCTCGGCGAGACAGGGAGGCATTAAGCAGTTCTTC,CASSLSARQGGIKQFF
NA,TRBJ1-1,TRBV18,few,13,TGTGCCAGCTCACCACCGGGGGGCACTGAAGCTTTCTTT,CASSPPGGTEAFF
TRBD1,TRBJ2-3,TRBV30,NA,15,TGTGCCTGGAGTGCCGGGACAGGGGGTACAGATACGCAGTATTTT,CAWSAGTGGTDTQYF
TRBD2,TRBJ2-1,TRBV18,NA,15,TGTGCCAGCTCACAGCTACTAGCGGACTACAATGAGCAGTTCTTC,CASSQLLADYNEQFF
NA,TRBJ2-7,TRBV7-9,NA,14,TGTGCCAGCAGCTTCAGCTACAGCTCCTACGAGCAGTACTTC,CASSFSYSSYEQYF
NA,TRBJ2-7,TRBV14,NA,13,TGTGCCAGCAGACTAGACGGAGCCTACGAGCAGTACTTC,CASRLDGAYEQYF
NA,TRBJ1-4,TRBV4-3,NA,16,TGCGCCAGCAGCCAAGTCCCAGGGGTTGTCGTTGAAAAACTGTTTTTT,CASSQVPGVVVEKLFF
NA,TRBJ2-7,TRBV30,NA,12,TGTGCCTGGGTAGGACAGACGCGGGAGCAGTACTTC,CAWVGQTREQYF
NA,TRBJ2-3,TRBV29-1,NA,15,TGCAGCGTTGAAGTTGGAGGGTCTGGCACAGATACGCAGTATTTT,CSVEVGGSGTDTQYF
TRBD1,TRBJ1-2,TRBV18,NA,15,TGTGCCAGCTCACCAAGCCAGGGGGCTGCCTATGGCTACACCTTC,CASSPSQGAAYGYTF
NA,TRBJ2-5,TRBV27,few,16,TGTGCCAGCAGTCCAGTTATCGGAGTGTCACAAGAGACCCAGTACTTC,CASSPVIGVSQETQYF
NA,TRBJ1-4,TRBV6-5,NA,16,TGTGCCAGCAGTTCGGAGGGGCGCGGATCTCCCGGAAAACTGTTTTTT,CASSSEGRGSPGKLFF
TRBD1,TRBJ2-7,TRBV9,NA,16,TGTGCCAGCAGCGTATTGGGACAGTCCATGATCTACGAGCAGTACTTC,CASSVLGQSMIYEQYF
NA,TRBJ1-3,TRBV5-4,NA,14,TGTGCCAGCAGCTTGGCCGGTCCTGGAAACACCATATATTTT,CASSLAGPGNTIYF
NA,TRBJ2-7,TRBV12-2,NA,18,TGTGCAAGTCGCTTAGCGGAGCCTCGGGAGGGAGAATCCTACGAGCAGTACTTC,CASRLAEPREGESYEQYF
NA,TRBJ1-5,TRBV14,NA,13,TGTGCCAGCAGCGAGTACCGGGACACCGTCCAGCATTTT,CASSEYRDTVQHF
NA,TRBJ2-1,TRBV28,NA,15,TGTGCCAGCAGTCCTACTAGCCTTGGGTACAATGAGCAGTTCTTC,CASSPTSLGYNEQFF
TRBD1,TRBJ2-1,TRBV3-1/TRBV3-2,once,15,TGTGCCAGCAGCCAGACAGGGGTCTCCTACAATGAGCAGTTCTTC,CASSQTGVSYNEQFF
TRBD1,TRBJ2-3,TRBV18,NA,15,TGTGCCAGCTCATCCCGACAGGGCATAGGAGATACGCAGTATTTT,CASSSRQGIGDTQYF
NA,TRBJ1-2,TRBV15,NA,15,TGTGCCACCAGCAGAGAAGCCACTCAGGGTACCGGCTACACCTTC,CATSREATQGTGYTF
TRBD1,TRBJ2-3,TRBV7-2,NA,15,TGTGCCAGCAGCTTAGGGACAGGGGGCTTCGGTACGCAGTATTTT,CASSLGTGGFGTQYF
NA,TRBJ2-2,TRBV27,NA,16,TGTGCCAGCAGCCGGGGGTCGGGGGTTAACACCGGGGAGCTGTTTTTT,CASSRGSGVNTGELFF
NA,TRBJ2-5,TRBV12-2,once,18,TGTGCAAGTCGCCATGGGACTAGCGGGAGGGTATTCCAAGAGACCCAGTACTTC,CASRHGTSGRVFQETQYF
NA,TRBJ2-2,TRBV24-1,NA,17,TGTGCCACCAGTGATCCAGCCGGAGGCGGGAATGGCGGGGAGCTGTTTTTT,CATSDPAGGGNGGELFF
TRBD2,TRBJ2-1,TRBV11-2,NA,17,TGTGCCAGCAGCCCGGGGACTAGCGGGTCCTCCTACAATGAGCAGTTCTTC,CASSPGTSGSSYNEQFF
TRBD2,TRBJ2-1,TRBV2,NA,15,TGTGCCAGCAGTGCCGGACTAGCGGCCTACAATGAGCAGTTCTTC,CASSAGLAAYNEQFF
TRBD2,TRBJ2-7,TRBV30,NA,13,TGTGCCTGGAGTAAAAGCGGGAGTTACGAGCAGTACTTC,CAWSKSGSYEQYF
TRBD1,TRBJ2-1,TRBV24-1,NA,16,TGTGCCACCAGTGATTTCGGACAGGGTGGGGGAAATGAGCAGTTCTTC,CATSDFGQGGGNEQFF
TRBD1,TRBJ2-3,TRBV29-1,NA,12,TGCAGCGTTTCCACAGGGGGCGAAACGCAGTATTTT,CSVSTGGETQYF
NA,TRBJ1-6,TRBV7-9,NA,14,TGTGCCAGCAGCAAAGGGAGGGGAGAGGGACCCCTCCACTTT,CASSKGRGEGPLHF
TRBD1,TRBJ1-3,TRBV9,once,22,TGTGCCAGCAGCGTAGAAGGGACAGGGGGCTGGATCAGTAGGGCGTCTGGAAACACCATATATTTT,CASSVEGTGGWISRASGNTIYF
TRBD1,TRBJ1-2,TRBV5-1,NA,16,TGCGCCAGCAGCTACTCGACAGGGACGAACCGATATGGCTACACCTTC,CASSYSTGTNRYGYTF
TRBD1,TRBJ2-7,TRBV18,NA,15,TGTGCCAGCTCACCCGACAGGGGAAGCTCCTACGAGCAGTACTTC,CASSPDRGSSYEQYF
NA,TRBJ1-1,TRBV28,NA,12,TGTGCCAGCAGTCCCGATAGTAGGGGAGCTTTCTTT,CASSPDSRGAFF
TRBD1,TRBJ1-1,TRBV30,NA,13,TGTGCCTGGAGTGTGGGGACAGGGACTGAAGCTTTCTTT,CAWSVGTGTEAFF
NA,TRBJ2-7,TRBV6-5,NA,15,TGTGCCAGCAGGTTGGTGATGGAGCCCCGCTACGAGCAGTACTTC,CASRLVMEPRYEQYF
NA,TRBJ1-2,TRBV21-1,NA,14,TGTGCCAGCAGCAAATTGGATGCAGGGTCTCGGTACACCTTC,CASSKLDAGSRYTF
TRBD1,TRBJ1-2,TRBV12-3/TRBV12-4,NA,13,TGTGCCAGCAGCCCTGACAGGGAGAGAGTCTACACCTTC,CASSPDRERVYTF
NA,TRBJ1-5,TRBV19,NA,16,TGTGCCAGTAGTAGAGTGTCGGGGGGCTGGGATCAGCCCCAGCATTTT,CASSRVSGGWDQPQHF
TRBD2,TRBJ2-7,TRBV7-6,NA,17,TGTGCCAGCAGCCCCTTTCTTACTAGCGGGAGCGTATACGAGCAGTACTTC,CASSPFLTSGSVYEQYF
NA,TRBJ2-2,TRBV5-1,NA,15,TGCGCCAGCAGCTTGTTGTCCGTCGGGGCCGGGGAGCTGTTTTTT,CASSLLSVGAGELFF
TRBD1,TRBJ2-1,TRBV7-8,NA,15,TGTGCCAGCAGCCCCCGGGACAGGGTGGGGTATGAGCAGTTCTTC,CASSPRDRVGYEQFF
NA,TRBJ2-3,TRBV12-5,NA,14,TGTGCTAGTTCTCCTGGGACAAACACAGATACGCAGTATTTT,CASSPGTNTDTQYF